The clone carrying this TCR beta chain was counted a few times. What it binds is not known. Total RNA was extracted at no less than 6 micrograms per sample. A second PCR, run for roughly 7 to 11 cycles, used a sample-barcoded 5' primer plus a J-beta primer mix. Carrying 12 random nucleotides, a template-switch adaptor labeled each individual cDNA molecule. TCRdb itself ran the 5' RACE reads through MiXCR, one entry per CDR3 protein. The top ten clones hold under 20% of a sample with more than 800,000 distinct CDR3 sequences, under 55% of them seen once. The CDR3 sequence is 13 residues long. J was trimmed by 11 bases and V by 5 bases; bases with no gene match: 9. The record originates from a study of blood T cells in healthy people across ages. Study results and limitations: Both higher diversity and more naive CD4+ cells marked long-lived donors when set against aged donors.

This sequence originates from a woman aged 55-69 years in good health. Sample: blood. The chain has TRBV12-3 or TRBV12-4 and TRBJ2-1, with 7 bases fitting TRBD2. CDR3 residues: CASSPEGLVKQFF. CDR3 in DNA: TGTGCCAGCAGTCCCGAAGGACTAGTTAAGCAGTTCTTC.